This T cell receptor beta chain is drawn from a study of glioma-infiltrating T cells. Study overall: Presurgical dexamethasone in glioma patients lasted six or fewer days. Target coverage was about 4- to 10-fold for about 940,000 blood T cells.

CDR1 is SEHNR and CDR2 is FQNEAQ in the germline V gene (reference sequence). The V and J ends lost 5 bases and 6 bases respectively, with 13 bases between them. The CDR3 spans 13 residues. Using RNA template, CDR3s of TCR alpha and beta were amplified with iRepertoire arm-PCR. TCRdb reanalysed the multiplex PCR reads using MiXCR and keeps one entry per CDR3 protein. The table records 400,000 or so distinct CDR3 sequences, around 38% of them present only once. The chain has TRBV7-9 and TRBJ1-1, with unresolved D. The TCR was taken from a human donor with low-grade glioma or glioblastoma, undergoing nonglioma brain surgery, or in good health (not recorded which). The material sequenced was glioma tissue, nonneoplastic brain tissue, or PBMCs (not recorded which). The DNA for the CDR3 is TGTGCCAGCAGCACCTCGGGATTGGCTGAAGCTTTCTTT. Its translation: CASSTSGLAEAFF.